This T cell receptor beta chain comes out of a study of OX40 agonist ivuxolimab in advanced cancers. Data came from immunoSEQ multiplex PCR; TCRdb stores just in-frame clones and leaves some out. This table has around 41,000 clones, around four fifths appearing once. The receptor was isolated from an adult with an advanced solid tumor such as melanoma, head and neck, liver or kidney cancer. The sequenced sample was CD4+ or CD8+ T cells sorted from blood, obtained in a trial of the OX40 agonist ivuxolimab.

In nucleotides, the CDR3 is TGCAGCGGAAACAGGGGAATGAACACTGAAGCTTTCTTT. Translated, it gives CSGNRGMNTEAFF. The gene calls are TRBV29-1 and TRBJ1-1; 7 bases are a match to TRBD1. This CDR3 contains 13 residues. Trimming cost V 7 bases and J 0 bases; bases outside gene matches: 5. Looked up from germline, CDR1 is SQVTM and CDR2 is ANQGSEA.